A single sample is the source of the 19 T cell receptor beta chains below, sequenced in a study of blood T cell repertoires in COVID-19. Sequenced by immunoSEQ multiplex PCR; TCRdb stores in-frame clones only, minus some. The data show some 45,000 clones, with 70% to 90% seen just once and roughly 9.2% held by the top ten. The source material was peripheral blood. These receptors originate from a human donor in a cohort sampled during active COVID-19.

This clone was detected once. The chain couples TRBV5-5 to TRBJ1-1, with D unclear. Germline V lookup: CDR1 SGHKS, CDR2 YYEKEE (reference sequence). V dropped 0 bases and J dropped 3 bases, with 12 bases sitting between them. The CDR3 contains 15 residues. CDR3 nucleotides: TGTGCCAGCAGCTTGGTTGCGGGGATCGACACTGAAGCTTTCTTT. Its translation: CASSLVAGIDTEAFF.

This sequence joins TRBV10-1 and TRBJ2-3; D gene unclear. The CDR3 has 13 amino acids. V was pared by 3 bases and J by 2 bases, with 6 bases between. In germline, CDR1 is WNHNN, CDR2 SYGVQD (reference sequence). CDR3 residues: CASSDRNTDTQYF. The CDR3, as DNA: TGCGCCAGCAGTGACAGAAACACAGATACGCAGTATTTT.

This chain's CDR3 is CASSPSTGARTEAFF. For the CDR3, the DNA is TGTGCCAGCTCACCGTCCACAGGGGCTCGCACTGAAGCTTTCTTT. J is TRBJ1-1 and V is TRBV18; 7 nucleotides align to TRBD1. With 3 bases clipped from V and 4 bases from J, the junction kept 8 bases outside the gene matches. CDR1 and CDR2 (germline): KGHSH, LQKENI. CDR3 size: 15 residues.

The V call is TRBV3-1 (or the pseudogene TRBV3-2), the J call TRBJ2-5; D may be TRBD1 (5 bases). Deletions cut 1 base from V and 4 bases from J, with 10 bases between. Germline CDR1 and CDR2: LGHDT and YNNKEL (reference sequence). The CDR3 has 14 residues. The CDR3 region has the DNA TGTGCCAGCAGCCAAGTGGCCAGGGCAGAGACCCAGTACTTC. Its translation: CASSQVARAETQYF.

The count of this clone is one. The chain uses TRBV13 and TRBJ2-7; TRBD2 matches 9 bases. Germline V lookup: CDR1 PRHDT, CDR2 FYEKMQ (reference sequence). This CDR3 is 15 amino acids long. The trim removed 1 base at V and 6 bases at J, leaving 7 bases unmatched. The CDR3 coding sequence is TGTGCCAGCAGCTTAGAACCTAGCGGGGTATCCGAGCAGTACTTC. It codes for CASSLEPSGVSEQYF.

The V gene is TRBV5-6, the J gene TRBJ2-2, with D maybe TRBD1 (6 bases). In germline, CDR1 is SGHDT, CDR2 YYEEEE. The V end lost 4 bases, the J end lost 4 bases, and 14 bases lay between the germline ends. This CDR3 is built from 15 residues. CDR3 sequence: CASSPYRAGTGELFF. As DNA, the CDR3 is TGTGCCAGCAGCCCGTACAGGGCGGGCACCGGGGAGCTGTTTTTT.

The chain carries TRBV18 and TRBJ2-1, with TRBD1 matching 8 bases. The CDR3 sequence is 16 residues long. The ends lost 2 bases at V and 8 bases at J; junction bases unmatched: 11. Looked up from germline, CDR1 is KGHSH and CDR2 is LQKENI. CDR3 residues: CASSPDRGFSLDEQFF. Here the CDR3 DNA reads TGTGCCAGCTCACCAGACAGGGGTTTCTCTTTGGATGAGCAGTTCTTC.

With respect to this clone: At one boundary the junction diverges from the germline segment, which might be a read error. V gene TRBV27 combines with J gene TRBJ1-2, with 10 nucleotides matching TRBD1. In germline, CDR1 is MNHEY, CDR2 SMNVEV (reference sequence). This CDR3 has 14 amino acids. CDR3 coding DNA: TGTGCCAGCAGCAAAGACAGGGGGCCCGCCACCCAAAACTTC. This translates into CASSKDRGPATQNF.

V usage is TRBV19 and J usage is TRBJ2-2, with TRBD2 identical over 13 bases. After removal of 5 bases from V and 9 bases from J, the junction contained 9 bases not matched to a gene. This CDR3 contains 16 residues. CDR1 and CDR2 (germline): LNHDA, SQIVND (reference sequence). The CDR3 DNA reads TGTGCCAGTAGTTTCACTAGCGGGGGGGGATGGTGGGAGCTGTTTTTT. Protein product: CASSFTSGGGWWELFF.

The V and J genes are TRBV7-8 and TRBJ2-7, with a possible D match to TRBD2 (6 bases). V lost 2 bases to trimming and J lost 7 bases, with 15 bases between them. This CDR3 has 14 residues. The germline V gene has CDR1 SGHVS and CDR2 FQNEAQ. The CDR3 bases are TGTGCCAGCAGCTTAAGGTGGGGGGTAGGTGAGCAGTACTTC. Translating gives CASSLRWGVGEQYF.

V gene TRBV5-8 combines with J gene TRBJ2-5, with 11 positions matching TRBD1. The CDR3 has 16 amino acids. The trim removed 3 bases at V and 4 bases at J, leaving 8 bases unmatched. Germline-derived CDR1 and CDR2 are SGHTS and YDEGEE. The CDR3 spells CASSSGQGANGETQYF. CDR3 nucleotide sequence: TGTGCCAGCAGCTCCGGACAGGGGGCGAATGGAGAGACCCAGTACTTC.

The chain employs TRBV30 and TRBJ2-5; TRBD1 matches at 7 bases. This CDR3 spans 13 amino acids. CDR1 is GTSNPN, CDR2 SVGIG, per germline (reference sequence). Losses at the gene ends were 3 bases for V and 1 base for J; bases not matched to a gene: 2. CDR3 nucleotide sequence: TGTGCCTGGAGAGGGACAGTCCAAGAGACCCAGTACTTC. It specifies CAWRGTVQETQYF.

The rearrangement uses TRBV4-1 and TRBJ2-2; TRBD2 might be the D (5 bases). This CDR3 is built from 16 residues. Germline V gene data show CDR1 as MGHRA and CDR2 as YSYEKL. V was clipped by 1 base and J by 5 bases, with 14 bases between them. The CDR3 reads CASSQVGSSRTGELFF. The CDR3 region has the DNA TGCGCCAGCAGCCAAGTGGGGAGCTCAAGGACCGGGGAGCTGTTTTTT.

This clone has a handful of counts. V usage is TRBV30 and J usage is TRBJ2-2, with D perhaps TRBD1 (5 bases). V was clipped by 6 bases and J by 9 bases, with 17 bases between them. CDR1 is GTSNPN and CDR2 is SVGIG in the germline V gene (reference sequence). There are 13 residues in the CDR3. The CDR3 is CACKQTQGRELFF. CDR3 in DNA: TGTGCCTGCAAACAGACCCAGGGAAGGGAGCTGTTTTTT.

The rearrangement uses TRBV10-3 and TRBJ1-5; D unclear. Deletions cut 0 bases from V and 4 bases from J, with 4 bases between. The CDR3 has 13 residues. Per germline, CDR1 ENHRY and CDR2 SYGVKD. CDR3 nucleotide sequence: TGTGCCATCAGTGAGTCCCAGAATCAGCCCCAGCATTTT. Translation gives CAISESQNQPQHF.

This sequence joins TRBV9 and TRBJ1-2, with no clear D. The V gene's germline CDR1 is SGDLS and CDR2 YYNGEE. This CDR3 has 15 amino acids. V was pared by 3 bases and J by 8 bases, with 20 bases between. DNA for the CDR3: TGTGCCAGCAGCGGATTCACTCCCGGCGCGGTAGGCTACACCTTC. This encodes CASSGFTPGAVGYTF.

The chain has TRBV6-1 and TRBJ1-1; TRBD1 might be the D (5 bases). The germline CDR1 and CDR2 sequences are MNHNS and SASEGT. The germline V and J ends were trimmed by 0 bases and 6 bases, with 20 bases remaining between them. The CDR3 consists of 17 residues. As DNA, the CDR3 is TGTGCCAGCAGTGAAGCGCTGACGGGTATTGGGGGGGCTGAAGCTTTCTTT. Its protein product is CASSEALTGIGGAEAFF.

V usage is TRBV13 and J usage is TRBJ1-5; TRBD1 matches at 10 bases. The CDR3 covers 14 residues. J was trimmed by 11 bases and V by 5 bases; bases with no gene match: 9. The germline CDR1 and CDR2 sequences are PRHDT and FYEKMQ (reference sequence). The CDR3 protein is CASSHGTGERAQHF. CDR3 DNA: TGTGCCAGCAGCCATGGGACAGGGGAGAGGGCCCAGCATTTT. The full variable domain, in which reference TRBV13 and TRBJ1-5 provide the parts outside the CDR3, is AAGVIQSPRHLIKEKRETATLKCYPIPRHDTVYWYQQGPGQDPQFLISFYEKMQSDKGSIPDRFSAQQFSDYHSELNMSSLELGDSALYFCASSHGTGERAQHFGDGTRLSIL.

The chain combines TRBV6-5 with TRBJ1-2, with D hard to call. Looked up from germline, CDR1 is MNHEY and CDR2 is SVGAGI. V lost 5 bases, J lost 8 bases, and 15 bases lay in between. The CDR3 sequence is 13 residues long. CDR3 region: CASSIDKGGGYTF. DNA of the CDR3: TGTGCCAGCAGTATTGACAAAGGTGGCGGCTACACCTTC.